The T cell receptor beta chain under discussion was sequenced for a study of molecular identifiers for immune sequencing clone quantification. Naive CD8 sequencing libraries were generated from around 20,000 to 990,000 sorted cells, with 10%, 30% or 50% RNA as input. Sorted naive CD8 T cells were those defined as CD8+CD4-CCR7+CD45RA+. Whole-study results and caveats: Jurkat TCR RNA spiked in from one cell (amid some 1 million naive cells) was reportedly detectable.

Germline loops: CDR1 MNHEY, CDR2 SMNVEV (reference sequence). The CDR3 consists of 18 residues. V dropped 1 base and J dropped 3 bases, with 22 bases sitting between them. Both previously described methods and listed TCR primers were employed to make bulk TCR libraries. MiXCR, run by TCRdb on the PCR reads, gives a single entry per CDR3 protein. This table holds about 640,000 distinct CDR3 sequences, 20% found once. This clonotype was counted many times. Its target is not known. The receptor was derived from a human donor in good health. Some libraries in this study had Jurkat cell RNA spiked in. This rearrangement joins TRBV27 to TRBJ2-7, with D maybe TRBD2 (7 bases). The sequencing input was naive CD8+ T cells from blood, with Jurkat cell RNA spiked in. As for subset: FACS-sorted CD8+CD4-CCR7+CD45RA+ naive T cells. The CDR3 sequence is CASSLLMLGRGPNYEQYF. The CDR3 region has the DNA TGTGCCAGCAGTTTATTAATGCTCGGGCGGGGGCCCAACTACGAGCAGTACTTC.